One sample yielded the 3 T cell receptor beta chains listed below, sequenced in a study of beta chain features in type 1 diabetes. These TCRs' antigens remain unknown. Of the isolated RNA, all was reverse transcribed, and so the sequenced material was expressed TCRB transcripts. Here immunoSEQ multiplex PCR was the method, and the copy in TCRdb shows in-frame clones only, minus some. The table has hundreds of thousands of clones, more than 13% seen once; the top ten hold less than 0.04%. Regarding the study as a whole: People with Type 1 diabetes carried modestly yet significantly shorter TCRB CDR3s in all four CD4+ subsets.

The sequencing input was naive CD4+ T cells from blood. All receptors derive from a man between 18 and 29 years old with type 1 diabetes.

The sample holds a few counts of this clone. The CDR3 region has the DNA TGTGCCAGCAAGCGTACCGGGACTAGCGGACAGGAGCAGTTCTTC. It codes for CASKRTGTSGQEQFF. The chain links TRBV28 to TRBJ2-1; 11 bases map to TRBD2. Per the germline V gene, CDR1 is MDHEN and CDR2 is SYDVKM. This CDR3 has 15 amino acids. Trimming cost V 7 bases and J 10 bases; bases outside gene matches: 12.

The sample holds a few counts of this clone. The chain has TRBV9 and TRBJ2-6; 11 bases fit TRBD1. The CDR3 sequence is 18 residues long. The J segment lost 0 bases and the V segment lost 4 bases, leaving 6 bases of the junction unmatched. Germline V gives CDR1 SGDLS, CDR2 YYNGEE. Written as DNA, the CDR3 is TGTGCCAGCAGCATTACCGGGACAGGGGGCTCTGGGGCCAACGTCCTGACTTTC. Amino acid sequence: CASSITGTGGSGANVLTF.

The chain employs TRBV2 and TRBJ1-2; D may be TRBD1 (5 bases). In germline, CDR1 is SNHLY, CDR2 FYNNEI. Trimming took off 7 bases at V and 5 bases at J, with 14 bases between the two ends. The CDR3 length is 13 residues. The CDR3 reads CASNQDSTYGYTF. The CDR3 nucleotides are TGTGCCAGCAATCAAGACAGTACATATGGCTACACCTTC.